Listed here are 18 T cell receptor beta chains from one sample, sequenced in a study of blood T cell repertoires in COVID-19. Generated by immunoSEQ multiplex PCR, the TCRdb table keeps only in-frame clones and is missing some. The table shows some 30,000 clones, with about 88% occurring only once. Sequences were obtained from peripheral blood. The origin of the receptors is a human donor in a cohort sampled during active COVID-19. The donor label of this sample is uncertain.

This chain links TRBV6-1 with TRBJ1-1; possible D gene TRBD1, 5 bases. This CDR3 comprises 14 residues. CDR1 is MNHNS and CDR2 is SASEGT in the germline V gene. V gave up 2 bases and J gave up 5 bases, with 12 bases separating them. The CDR3 nucleotides read TGTGCCAGCAGTGAACCCAGGGTTGGTACTGAAGCTTTCTTT. Translated: CASSEPRVGTEAFF.

The chain uses TRBV11-2 and TRBJ2-6; 7 positions agree with TRBD2. The CDR3 length is 17 residues. CDR1 is SGHAT and CDR2 is FQNNGV in the germline V gene. Trimming cost V 5 bases and J 2 bases; bases outside gene matches: 9. The CDR3 loop is CASSDLAGRPGANVLTF. CDR3 sequence (DNA): TGTGCCAGCAGCGACTTAGCGGGTCGCCCTGGGGCCAACGTCCTGACTTTC.

The DNA of the CDR3 is TGTGCCATCAGACTAGAAGATACGCAGTATTTT. The encoded protein is CAIRLEDTQYF. This chain links TRBV10-3 with TRBJ2-3, with D perhaps matching TRBD2 (5 bases). The ends were cut back, 6 bases at V and 5 bases at J, with 6 bases in the middle. The germline CDR1 and CDR2 sequences are ENHRY and SYGVKD. CDR3 length equals 11 residues.

J is TRBJ2-1 and V is TRBV11-2, with D tentatively TRBD2 (5 bases). Trimming took off 0 bases at V and 2 bases at J, with 11 bases between the two ends. Per the germline V gene, CDR1 is SGHAT and CDR2 is FQNNGV. The CDR3 totals 16 residues. CDR3 sequence: CASSLEVTGTYNEQFF. In nucleotides, the CDR3 is TGTGCCAGCAGCTTAGAAGTAACGGGAACCTACAATGAGCAGTTCTTC. The full variable domain, completed using reference TRBV11-2 and TRBJ2-1, is EAGVAQSPRYKIIEKRQSVAFWCNPISGHATLYWYQQILGQGPKLLIQFQNNGVVDDSQLPKDRFSAERLKGVDSTLKIQPAKLEDSAVYLCASSLEVTGTYNEQFFGPGTRLTVL.

The chain recombines TRBV11-3 with TRBJ2-3; 14 nucleotides agree with TRBD2. CDR1 is SGHNT and CDR2 is YENEEA in the germline V gene. Unmatched junction bases numbered 7, after V lost 4 bases and J lost 7 bases. The CDR3 is 16 amino acids. The CDR3 sequence is CASSSLGTSGSNTQYF. CDR3 DNA: TGTGCCAGCAGCTCCCTCGGGACTAGCGGGAGTAATACGCAGTATTTT.

The CDR3 DNA sequence: TGTGCCAGCAGCTTCAGGACAGGGGGATCTGCTGAAGCTTTCTTT. Its protein is CASSFRTGGSAEAFF. The chain links TRBV7-2 to TRBJ1-1, with TRBD1 identical over 10 bases. The V gene's germline CDR1 is SGHTA and CDR2 FQGNSA. The CDR3 length is 15 residues. J was trimmed by 6 bases and V by 3 bases; bases with no gene match: 7.

The gene calls are TRBV7-2 and TRBJ2-1, with D perhaps matching TRBD2 (5 bases). V shed 1 base and J shed 4 bases, with 14 bases lying between them. Germline V gene sequence: CDR1 SGHTA, CDR2 FQGNSA. This CDR3 comprises 16 residues. CDR3 DNA: TGTGCCAGCAGCTTAGATTGGGCGGGTCCGTACAATGAGCAGTTCTTC. Its protein product is CASSLDWAGPYNEQFF.

This sequence joins TRBV5-1 and TRBJ2-2; TRBD1 is a possible D gene (6 bases). V dropped 2 bases and J dropped 1 base, with 12 bases sitting between them. The CDR3 runs 16 residues. CDR1 and CDR2 (germline): SGHRS, YFSETQ. The CDR3 region has the DNA TGCGCCAGCAGCTTAGGGGGAAGTCAGAACACCGGGGAGCTGTTTTTT. Translated: CASSLGGSQNTGELFF.

This chain uses TRBV27 with TRBJ1-1; maybe TRBD1 (5 bases). Germline V gene data show CDR1 as MNHEY and CDR2 as SMNVEV (reference sequence). V was pared by 9 bases and J by 1 base, with 9 bases between. The CDR3 has 12 residues. CDR3 residues: CASSTGNTEAFF. Written as DNA, the CDR3 is TGTGCCAGTTCCACAGGGAACACTGAAGCTTTCTTT.

The chain carries TRBV4-1 and TRBJ1-5; unclear D gene. The V and J ends lost 0 bases and 4 bases respectively, with 10 bases between them. This CDR3 spans 15 amino acids. In germline, CDR1 is MGHRA, CDR2 YSYEKL. CDR3 coding DNA: TGCGCCAGCAGCCAAGAGGTCAGGTCAAATCAGCCCCAGCATTTT. It translates to CASSQEVRSNQPQHF.

In DNA form, the CDR3 reads TGTGCCAGCAGCTTTTCAGGGGGAGATACGCAGTATTTT. Protein: CASSFSGGDTQYF. The V gene is TRBV5-6, the J gene TRBJ2-3, with 7 bases identical to TRBD1. Losses at the gene ends were 2 bases for V and 5 bases for J; bases not matched to a gene: 2. This CDR3 is built from 13 residues. CDR1 and CDR2 (germline): SGHDT, YYEEEE.

J is TRBJ2-3 and V is TRBV19; no definite D call. V was cut by 6 bases and J by 4 bases, with 17 bases left in between. The CDR3 covers 15 residues. Germline CDR1 reads LNHDA; CDR2 reads SQIVND (reference sequence). CDR3 residues: CASSHGSLRPDTQYF. The CDR3 DNA sequence: TGTGCCAGTAGCCACGGTTCTTTGAGGCCAGATACGCAGTATTTT.

The chain links TRBV29-1 to TRBJ2-7; D unresolved. The CDR3 consists of 12 residues. The germline gives CDR1 SQVTM, CDR2 ANQGSEA. The V end was cut by 5 bases, the J end by 0 bases, with 8 bases between. CDR3 in DNA: TGCAGCGTTTTGACAAGCTCCTACGAGCAGTACTTC. Amino acid sequence: CSVLTSSYEQYF.

The chain recombines TRBV6-6 with TRBJ1-1; D is uncertain. CDR3 length: 14 amino acids. V lost 2 bases to trimming and J lost 0 bases, with 7 bases between them. In germline, CDR1 is MNHNY, CDR2 SVGAGI (reference sequence). The CDR3 DNA reads as TGTGCCAGCAGTTACCCTATTATGAACACTGAAGCTTTCTTT. Its protein is CASSYPIMNTEAFF.

This sequence joins TRBV11-2 and TRBJ1-6; 7 bases fit TRBD1. The CDR3 has 14 amino acids. Germline CDR1 reads SGHAT; CDR2 reads FQNNGV. Trimming took 7 bases from V and 6 from J; bases not matched to a gene: 6. The CDR3 sequence: CASTPGQFNSPLHF. CDR3 in DNA: TGTGCCAGCACCCCGGGACAGTTTAATTCACCCCTCCACTTT.

DNA of the CDR3: TGTGCCAGTAGACCGGGACTAGCGGGAGAGACCCAGTACTTC. Amino acid sequence: CASRPGLAGETQYF. V is TRBV19 and J is TRBJ2-5; 12 positions agree with TRBD2. This CDR3 is built from 14 residues. Germline trimming cut 6 bases from V and 4 bases from J; bases unmatched to any gene: 3. Germline V gene data show CDR1 as LNHDA and CDR2 as SQIVND (reference sequence).

J is TRBJ1-1 and V is TRBV7-2; maybe TRBD1 (6 bases). The CDR3 extends over 16 amino acids. The V and J ends lost 5 bases and 4 bases respectively, with 20 bases between them. In germline, CDR1 is SGHTA, CDR2 FQGNSA. The CDR3: CASSLRDTGSITEAFF. The CDR3 nucleotides are TGTGCCAGCAGCCTCCGGGACACCGGGTCTATCACTGAAGCTTTCTTT.

In this sample, this clone turned up once. The V gene is TRBV2, the J gene TRBJ2-1, with 10 bases identical to TRBD2. Germline CDR1 and CDR2: SNHLY and FYNNEI. CDR3 length equals 14 residues. The trim removed 4 bases at V and 6 bases at J, leaving 3 bases unmatched. As DNA, the CDR3 is TGTGCCAGCAGTGTCCTAGCGGGAGTCAATGAGCAGTTCTTC. Translation: CASSVLAGVNEQFF.